The clone carrying this TCR beta chain was counted at least ten times. Its antigen remains unidentified. Germline CDR1 is SGHNT and CDR2 is YYREEE (reference sequence). V trimming: 0 bases; J trimming: 3 bases; junction bases outside the gene matches: 11. The CDR3 is 18 residues long. The data were taken from a study of T-cell reconstitution after alpha-beta-depleted transplantation in children. Study outcomes and limitations: About two months after transplant, alpha-beta T cells reportedly came from several hundred expanded graft clones. Newly produced T cells mostly accounted for T-cell counts and diversity one year post-transplant. The origin of high day-60 TCRbeta diversity in some patients lay in surviving recipient T cells and thymic progenitors.

A library of TCRbeta sequences, prepared with unique molecular identifiers, was generated. TCRdb independently ran MiXCR on the PCR reads; one entry per CDR3 protein. The table lists about 300,000 distinct CDR3 sequences, 10% of them singletons. The receptor's source is a boy in the first two years of life with acute myeloid leukemia, due to receive a stem cell transplant. The rearrangement links TRBV5-4 to TRBJ2-2; 7 nucleotides align to TRBD2. The sequencing used PBMCs, collected before TCRalphabeta/CD19-depleted stem cell transplant. CDR3: CASSLAPGRARYTGELFF. CDR3 sequence (DNA): TGTGCCAGCAGCTTGGCACCGGGGAGGGCGCGGTACACCGGGGAGCTGTTTTTT.